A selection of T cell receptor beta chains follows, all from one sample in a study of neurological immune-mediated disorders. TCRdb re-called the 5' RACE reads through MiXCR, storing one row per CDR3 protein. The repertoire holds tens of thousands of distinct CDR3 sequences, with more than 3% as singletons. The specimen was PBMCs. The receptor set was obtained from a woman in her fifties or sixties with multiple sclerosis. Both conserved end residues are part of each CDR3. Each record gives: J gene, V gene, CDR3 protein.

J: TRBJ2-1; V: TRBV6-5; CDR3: CASRGGGSYNEQFF
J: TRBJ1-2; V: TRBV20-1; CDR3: CSATSSDRGRYGYTF
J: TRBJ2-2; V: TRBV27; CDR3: CASRVGQVAGELFF
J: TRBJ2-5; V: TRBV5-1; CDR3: CASSHGQGRETQYF
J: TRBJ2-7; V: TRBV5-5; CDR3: CASSATGTRTYEQYF
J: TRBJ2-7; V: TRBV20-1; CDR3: CSAREGPYEQYF
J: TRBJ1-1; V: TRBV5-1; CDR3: CASSGVVNTEAFF
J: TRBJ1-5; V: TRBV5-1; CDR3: CASSLTANQPQHF
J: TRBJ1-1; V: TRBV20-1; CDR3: CSLQGGRRTEAFF
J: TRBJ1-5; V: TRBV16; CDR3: CASSQSGQGASQPQHF
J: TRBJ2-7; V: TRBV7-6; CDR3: CASSPPGPSYEQYF
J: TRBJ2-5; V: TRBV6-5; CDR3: CATYLGAGKQETQYF
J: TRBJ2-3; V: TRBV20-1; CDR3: CSASGIAVRGTDTQYF
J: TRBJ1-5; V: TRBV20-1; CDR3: CSADRDSNQPQHF
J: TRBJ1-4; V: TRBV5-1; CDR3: CASSMEGRSGEKLFF
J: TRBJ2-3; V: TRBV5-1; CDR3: CASSSATVGTQYF
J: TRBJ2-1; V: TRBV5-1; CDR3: CASSPAAGSSYNEQFF
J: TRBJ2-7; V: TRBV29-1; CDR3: CSVGVDSYEQYF
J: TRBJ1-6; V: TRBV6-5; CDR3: CASRLQGSSYNSPLHF
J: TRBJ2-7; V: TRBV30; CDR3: CARRDSYEQYF
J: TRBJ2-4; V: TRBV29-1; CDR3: CSVVYPRDFSKNIQYF
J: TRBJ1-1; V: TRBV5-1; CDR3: CASRRGRQGAMNTEAFF
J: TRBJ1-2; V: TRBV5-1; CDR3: CASRSQQGPDYGYTF
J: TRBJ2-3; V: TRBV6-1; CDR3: CASSEKAGRADTQYF
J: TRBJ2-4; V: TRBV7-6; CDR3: CASSLGPPGAKNIQYF
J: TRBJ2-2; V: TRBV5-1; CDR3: CASSSGTGELFF
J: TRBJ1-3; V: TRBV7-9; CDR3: CASSLGQPNSGNTIYF
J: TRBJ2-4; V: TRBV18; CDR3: CASSPPAGIKNIQYF
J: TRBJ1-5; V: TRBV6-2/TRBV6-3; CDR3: CASSYNSGGNQPQHF
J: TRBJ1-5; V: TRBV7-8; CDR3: CASSGAPTGTYYNQPQHF
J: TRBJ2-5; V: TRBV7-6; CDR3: CASSLVKGLETQYF
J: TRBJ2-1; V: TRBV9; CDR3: CASSAARSSYNEQFF
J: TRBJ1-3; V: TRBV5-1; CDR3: CASSIDFSGNTIYF
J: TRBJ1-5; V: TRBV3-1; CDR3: CASSQLETQGSPQHF
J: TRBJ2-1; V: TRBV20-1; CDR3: CSAGGTGSSYNEQFF
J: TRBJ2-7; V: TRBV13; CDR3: CASSPGGDEQYF
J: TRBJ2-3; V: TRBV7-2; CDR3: CASSLRRGVYTDTQYF
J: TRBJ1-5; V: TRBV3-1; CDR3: CASSQGGLNQPQHF
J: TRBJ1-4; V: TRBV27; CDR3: CASSLSGGREKLFF